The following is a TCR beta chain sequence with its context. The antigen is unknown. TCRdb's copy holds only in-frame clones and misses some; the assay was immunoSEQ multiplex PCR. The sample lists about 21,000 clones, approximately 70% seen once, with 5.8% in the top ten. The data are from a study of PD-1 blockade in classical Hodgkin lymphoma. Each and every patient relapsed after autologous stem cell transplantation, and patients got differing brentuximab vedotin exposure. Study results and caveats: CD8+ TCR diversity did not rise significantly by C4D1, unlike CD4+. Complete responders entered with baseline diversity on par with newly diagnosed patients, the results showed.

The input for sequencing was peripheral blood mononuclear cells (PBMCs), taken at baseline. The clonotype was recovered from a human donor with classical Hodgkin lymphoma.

CDR3 nucleotide sequence: TGCGCCAGCAGTGAGACATGGACCACAGATACGCAGTATTTT. This codes for CASSETWTTDTQYF. The gene calls are TRBV10-1 and TRBJ2-3; unclear D gene. The germline V and J ends were trimmed by 2 bases and 2 bases, with 8 bases remaining between them. The CDR3 is 14 residues long. Germline V gene lookup returns CDR1 WNHNN and CDR2 SYGVQD (reference sequence).